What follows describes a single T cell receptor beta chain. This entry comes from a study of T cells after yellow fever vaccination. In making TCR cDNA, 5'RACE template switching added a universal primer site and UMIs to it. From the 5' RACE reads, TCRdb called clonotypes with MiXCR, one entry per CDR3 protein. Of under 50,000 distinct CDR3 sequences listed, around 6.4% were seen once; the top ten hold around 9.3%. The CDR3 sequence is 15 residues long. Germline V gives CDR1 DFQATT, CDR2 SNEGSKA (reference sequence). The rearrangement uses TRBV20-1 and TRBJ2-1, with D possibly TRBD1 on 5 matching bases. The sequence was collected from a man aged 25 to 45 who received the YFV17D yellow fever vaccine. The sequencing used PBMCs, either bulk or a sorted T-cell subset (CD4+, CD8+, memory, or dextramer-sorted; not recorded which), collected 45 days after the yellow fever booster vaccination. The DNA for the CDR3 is TGCAGCGTCAGGGCGCATACGTCGGTCTACAATGAGCAGTTCTTC. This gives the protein CSVRAHTSVYNEQFF.